This record concerns one T cell receptor beta chain sequence. What it recognizes is unknown. Nominally healthy donors provided the samples, though records likely missed some immune exposures. This specimen belongs to a study of cytomegalovirus exposure and HLA in healthy donors. General study findings and limits: Cytomegalovirus-associated TCR beta chains were listed, numbering 150 to 200. Trimming of TCR beta V- and J-genes showed a link, identified in a later analysis, to a missense DCLRE1C variant. Most TCR sequences proved rare, with some public TCRs found in many donors.

Trimming removed 5 bases from V and 6 bases from J, with 20 bases in between. The germline V gene has CDR1 SEHNR and CDR2 FQNEAQ (reference sequence). The CDR3 sequence is 16 residues long. The PCR was carried out with 60 Vbeta primers and 13 Jbeta primers. Sequencing used immunoSEQ multiplex PCR; TCRdb keeps in-frame clones, though not all of them. The table records some 88,000 clones, about 63% of them present only once. V gene TRBV7-9 combines with J gene TRBJ2-1; the D gene is possibly TRBD1 (6 bases). The sequencing input was PBMCs. The clonotype originates from a woman in her thirties in good health and CMV-seronegative. The CDR3 loop reads CASSPPGTGNRNEQFF. For the CDR3, the DNA is TGTGCCAGCAGCCCCCCAGGCACAGGGAATCGCAATGAGCAGTTCTTC.